Each of the 2 T cell receptor beta chains below was sequenced from the same sample in a study of OX40 agonist ivuxolimab in advanced cancers. TCRdb's table, derived via immunoSEQ multiplex PCR, lists solely in-frame clones and lacks some. This sample has approximately 100,000 clones; around 88% occur once, and the top ten carry approximately 0.5%. Sequenced here: CD4+ or CD8+ T cells sorted from blood, sampled in a trial of the OX40 agonist ivuxolimab. The receptors come from an adult with an advanced solid tumor such as melanoma, head and neck, liver or kidney cancer.

This clone appeared a single time. This chain joins TRBV28 and TRBJ1-2; 7 positions match TRBD1. The germline CDR1 and CDR2 sequences are MDHEN and SYDVKM. Trimming removed 6 bases from V and 4 bases from J; junction bases left unmatched: 17. There are 17 residues in the CDR3. CDR3 sequence (DNA): TGTGCCAGCAGACCACAATGGAGGGGGCAAAGCTCCTATGGCTACACCTTC. Residues: CASRPQWRGQSSYGYTF.

The table lists this clone with a count of one. This chain uses TRBV28 with TRBJ1-1, with D possibly matching TRBD1 (6 bases). V shed 4 bases and J shed 10 bases, with 16 bases lying between them. Germline loops: CDR1 MDHEN, CDR2 SYDVKM. The CDR3 consists of 13 residues. The CDR3 spells CASSSAGARAAFF. The CDR3 DNA is TGTGCCAGCAGTTCCGCAGGGGCTCGGGCAGCTTTCTTT. Supplemented by reference TRBV28 and TRBJ1-1, the full variable domain reads DVKVTQSSRYLVKRTGEKVFLECVQDMDHENMFWYRQDPGLGLRLIYFSYDVKMKEKGDIPEGYSVSREKKERFSLILESASTNQTSMYLCASSSAGARAAFFGQGTRLTVV.